This paragraph reports one T cell receptor (beta chain). The sequenced template was cDNA made from the entire isolated RNA. Several million reads per sample on average were obtained from naive, central memory and regulatory T cell samples. Repertoires were generated with immunoSEQ multiplex PCR, while TCRdb's copy carries only in-frame clones and drops some. This repertoire shows about 350,000 clones, 15% to 20% found once; its top ten account for 0.035% to 0.05%. This sample is drawn from a study of beta chain features in type 1 diabetes. Background on the study: Sorted cells numbering roughly 98,000,000 were examined across all samples.

The CDR3 extends over 14 amino acids. Germline V gives CDR1 SQVTM, CDR2 ANQGSEA. Trimming removed 5 bases from V and 3 bases from J, with 16 bases in between. The specimen sequenced was naive CD4+ T cells from blood. This chain uses TRBV29-1 with TRBJ1-2; tentative D call: TRBD1 (6 bases). The receptor's source is a young woman in good health. The CDR3, as DNA: TGCAGCGTTAACCAGGGGTCTGCGGACTATGGCTACACCTTC. This codes for CSVNQGSADYGYTF.